What follows are 7 T cell receptor beta chains derived from one specimen sequenced in a study of identical twins' blood T cells. TCRdb re-called the 5' RACE reads through MiXCR, storing one row per CDR3 protein. The sample carries hundreds of thousands of distinct CDR3 sequences, 28% recorded once. Sequenced material: PBMCs. The receptors shown here come from a woman aged 18 to 55 in good health.

As concerns this clonotype: This may come from a read error, since a much larger clone is one base off. The chain recombines TRBV5-1 with TRBJ2-3, with a weak D call TRBD2 (5 bases). CDR3 length: 12 residues. Trimming shortened V by 5 bases and J by 4 bases, and 8 bases separated the two germline ends. Germline V gene sequence: CDR1 SGHRS, CDR2 YFSETQ. DNA for the CDR3: TGCGCCAGCAGGATTAGCGCAGATACGCAGTATTTT. Protein sequence: CASRISADTQYF.

The rearrangement joins TRBV5-1 to TRBJ2-1; D uncertain. The CDR3 runs 14 residues. CDR1 SGHRS and CDR2 YFSETQ come from the germline V gene. The ends were cut back, 1 base at V and 7 bases at J, with 12 bases in the middle. CDR3 amino acids: CASSLSSTFNEQFF. The DNA of the CDR3 is TGCGCCAGCAGCTTGTCTTCTACCTTTAATGAGCAGTTCTTC. The full variable domain, completed using reference TRBV5-1 and TRBJ2-1, is KAGVTQTPRYLIKTRGQQVTLSCSPISGHRSVSWYQQTPGQGLQFLFEYFSETQRNKGNFPGRFSGRQFSNSRSEMNVSTLELGDSALYLCASSLSSTFNEQFFGPGTRLTVL.

The V gene is TRBV12-3 or TRBV12-4, the J gene TRBJ2-7; D gene ambiguous. The CDR3 length is 12 residues. V lost 3 bases to trimming and J lost 6 bases, with 9 bases between them. CDR3 loop: CASSFFVGEQYF. CDR3 nucleotide sequence: TGTGCCAGCAGTTTTTTCGTCGGCGAGCAGTACTTC.

The gene calls are TRBV27 and TRBJ1-1; perhaps TRBD1 as D (6 bases). V gave up 6 bases and J gave up 6 bases, with 14 bases separating them. The CDR3 has 13 amino acids. Germline V gene sequence: CDR1 MNHEY, CDR2 SMNVEV (reference sequence). The CDR3 protein is CASSLLGGPEAFF. CDR3 bases: TGTGCCAGCAGCCTACTGGGGGGGCCTGAAGCTTTCTTT.

In its sample, this clonotype was seen many times. V usage is TRBV19 and J usage is TRBJ1-3; D is unclear. The V gene's germline CDR1 is LNHDA and CDR2 SQIVND (reference sequence). The CDR3 extends over 14 amino acids. V was cut by 5 bases and J by 1 base, with 9 bases left in between. CDR3 amino acids: CASSFWSSGNTIYF. The CDR3 DNA reads TGTGCCAGTAGTTTCTGGAGTTCTGGAAACACCATATATTTT. The variable domain in full, completed from reference TRBV19 and TRBJ1-3, reads DGGITQSPKYLFRKEGQNVTLSCEQNLNHDAMYWYRQDPGQGLRLIYYSQIVNDFQKGDIAEGYSVSREKKESFPLTVTSAQKNPTAFYLCASSFWSSGNTIYFGEGSWLTVV.

The chain couples TRBV9 to TRBJ1-3; 10 bases line up with TRBD1. J was trimmed by 3 bases and V by 2 bases; bases with no gene match: 8. The CDR3 loop spans 17 amino acids. CDR1 is SGDLS and CDR2 is YYNGEE in the germline V gene. For the CDR3, the DNA is TGTGCCAGCAGCGTCTCCGGGACAGGGGTTAATGGAAACACCATATATTTT. It translates to CASSVSGTGVNGNTIYF.

The chain recombines TRBV7-2 with TRBJ1-2; 7 bases agree with TRBD1. Looked up from germline, CDR1 is SGHTA and CDR2 is FQGNSA. The CDR3 covers 15 residues. Unmatched junction bases numbered 6, after V lost 1 base and J lost 4 bases. In nucleotides, the CDR3 is TGTGCCAGCAGCTTAGACAGGGGACTCGCCTATGGCTACACCTTC. This encodes CASSLDRGLAYGYTF.